These 22 T cell receptor beta chains share one sample of origin, sequenced in a study of PD-1 blockade in classical Hodgkin lymphoma. TCRdb's table, derived via immunoSEQ multiplex PCR, lists solely in-frame clones and lacks some. This table has tens of thousands of clones, roughly 76% appearing once. Time point in this sample: cycle 4 day 1 (C4D1), after 5 to 7 weeks of nivolumab. Each patient experienced a relapse that followed autologous stem cell transplantation, and brentuximab vedotin exposure varied. Starting with thawed PBMCs, CD4+ T cells were purified by magnetic negative selection. Sequenced here: CD4+ T cells from blood, sampled before the fourth cycle of nivolumab. The receptors shown here come from a human donor with classical Hodgkin lymphoma.

This chain joins TRBV7-9 and TRBJ2-1, with a possible D match to TRBD2 (6 bases). The germline V gene has CDR1 SEHNR and CDR2 FQNEAQ (reference sequence). This CDR3 comprises 15 residues. V lost 1 base and J lost 0, with 7 bases in between. The CDR3 region has the DNA TGTGCCAGCAGCTTAGACGGGGGCTCCTACAATGAGCAGTTCTTC. Translation: CASSLDGGSYNEQFF.

The chain is built from TRBV4-3 and TRBJ2-3; TRBD1 agrees at 8 bases. Germline assignment: CDR1 LGHNA and CDR2 YSLEER. The CDR3 sequence is 15 residues long. The V and J ends lost 2 bases and 3 bases, in that order; junction bases with no gene match: 4. This CDR3 is CASSQQGARTDTQYF. The CDR3 DNA is TGCGCCAGCAGCCAACAGGGGGCCCGGACAGATACGCAGTATTTT.

The rearrangement links TRBV5-8 to TRBJ1-2; D possibly corresponds to TRBD1 (6 bases). This CDR3 spans 12 amino acids. With 1 base removed from V and 7 bases from J, the gap between germline ends came to 8 bases. Germline V CDR1 and CDR2: SGHTS, YDEGEE. This chain's CDR3 is CASSLTGSGYTF. The CDR3 nucleotides read TGTGCCAGCAGCTTGACAGGGAGTGGCTACACCTTC.

There are a few counts of this clone. The chain links TRBV2 to TRBJ1-4; D is possibly TRBD1 (6 bases). The CDR3 has 15 residues. V dropped 7 bases and J dropped 5 bases, with 17 bases sitting between them. Germline V lookup: CDR1 SNHLY, CDR2 FYNNEI. CDR3 residues: CASTDPWGANEKLFF. As DNA, the CDR3 is TGTGCCAGCACAGACCCTTGGGGGGCCAATGAAAAACTGTTTTTT.

The rearrangement uses TRBV18 and TRBJ1-1, with D hard to call. Germline V gene data show CDR1 as KGHSH and CDR2 as LQKENI. The V and J ends lost 4 bases and 1 base respectively, with 7 bases between them. CDR3 length equals 13 residues. The CDR3 region is CASSQQRNTEAFF. The CDR3 nucleotides read TGTGCCAGCTCACAACAGAGGAACACTGAAGCTTTCTTT. Using reference TRBV18 and TRBJ1-1 for the parts outside the CDR3, the full variable domain is NAGVMQNPRHLVRRRGQEARLRCSPMKGHSHVYWYRQLPEEGLKFMVYLQKENIIDESGMPKERFSAEFPKEGPSILRIQQVVRGDSAAYFCASSQQRNTEAFFGQGTRLTVV.

V usage is TRBV30 and J usage is TRBJ2-5; D unresolved. Germline CDR1 reads GTSNPN; CDR2 reads SVGIG (reference sequence). V was clipped by 2 bases and J by 5 bases, with 6 bases between them. The CDR3 covers 11 residues. CDR3 sequence reads: CAWSTIETQYF. DNA of the CDR3: TGTGCCTGGAGTACCATCGAGACCCAGTACTTC.

The chain couples TRBV6-1 to TRBJ2-7; 8 bases fit TRBD2. The CDR3 runs 13 residues. V lost 6 bases to trimming and J lost 7 bases; unmatched junction nucleotides: 8. The germline V gene has CDR1 MNHNS and CDR2 SASEGT. This CDR3 reads CASRTGGLGEQYF. For the CDR3, the DNA is TGTGCCAGCAGGACGGGGGGGTTAGGGGAGCAGTACTTC.

J is TRBJ1-5 and V is TRBV21-1. TRBV21-1 is a pseudogene locus. The CDR3 is 15 residues long. CDR3 sequence: CASIILSRRGQPQHF. The CDR3 coding sequence is TGTGCCAGCATAATTCTGAGCAGGAGGGGACAGCCCCAGCATTTT.

The genes are TRBV19 and TRBJ1-3; D is possibly TRBD1 (5 bases). V was shortened by 4 bases and J by 2 bases, with 9 bases between the two germline ends. The CDR3 has 14 amino acids. Germline CDR1 is LNHDA and CDR2 is SQIVND (reference sequence). The CDR3, as DNA: TGTGCCAGTAGTAGGCCAGGGACTGGAAACACCATATATTTT. Translated: CASSRPGTGNTIYF.

The chain is built from TRBV19 and TRBJ2-2, with D perhaps matching TRBD1 or TRBD2 (5 bases each). The CDR3 contains 14 residues. The germline V gene has CDR1 LNHDA and CDR2 SQIVND (reference sequence). The V gene lost 6 bases and the J gene lost 1 base, with 9 bases spanning the gap. The CDR3 spells CASSWDGNTGELFF. The CDR3 region has the DNA TGTGCCAGTAGCTGGGACGGGAACACCGGGGAGCTGTTTTTT.

The rearrangement joins TRBV5-1 to TRBJ2-5; 7 nucleotides agree with TRBD2. The CDR3 spans 16 residues. V shed 1 base, J shed 2 bases, and the junction held 8 bases outside the gene matches. Germline lookup yields CDR1 SGHRS and CDR2 YFSETQ. The CDR3: CASSLFGSGHQETQYF. The CDR3 DNA reads TGCGCCAGCAGCTTGTTTGGTAGCGGGCATCAAGAGACCCAGTACTTC.

The J gene is TRBJ1-1, the V gene TRBV19; D is uncertain. Trimming cost V 0 bases and J 0 bases, with 8 bases left between them. In germline, CDR1 is LNHDA, CDR2 SQIVND (reference sequence). This CDR3 region has 15 residues. CDR3 DNA sequence: TGTGCCAGTAGTATAGATCAAGGACTGAACACTGAAGCTTTCTTT. As protein: CASSIDQGLNTEAFF. The full variable domain, rest sourced from reference TRBV19 and TRBJ1-1, is DGGITQSPKYLFRKEGQNVTLSCEQNLNHDAMYWYRQDPGQGLRLIYYSQIVNDFQKGDIAEGYSVSREKKESFPLTVTSAQKNPTAFYLCASSIDQGLNTEAFFGQGTRLTVV.

This clone was observed a few times. This chain links TRBV11-2 with TRBJ2-1; the D call may be TRBD1 or TRBD2 (5 bases each). Germline V gene lookup returns CDR1 SGHAT and CDR2 FQNNGV. This CDR3 region has 15 residues. The germline V and J ends were trimmed by 5 bases and 3 bases, with 14 bases remaining between them. CDR3 nucleotide sequence: TGTGCCAGCAGCATAACCGGGACGAACTACAATGAGCAGTTCTTC. This translates into CASSITGTNYNEQFF.

The V and J genes are TRBV7-2 and TRBJ1-1; tentatively, D is TRBD1 (5 bases). The CDR3 consists of 14 residues. Trimming took 4 bases from V and 4 from J, leaving 13 bases between them. Looked up from germline, CDR1 is SGHTA and CDR2 is FQGNSA. CDR3 sequence (DNA): TGTGCCAGCAGCTCTTTGGGACCAAGCACTGAAGCTTTCTTT. Translation: CASSSLGPSTEAFF.

This clone has a single count. The chain employs TRBV28 and TRBJ2-2; 10 bases align to TRBD2. The CDR3 has 15 residues. In germline, CDR1 is MDHEN, CDR2 SYDVKM. Trimming took 8 bases from V and 1 from J; bases not matched to a gene: 4. The DNA of the CDR3 is TGTGCCAGCCGTCTAGCGGGGGAGAACACCGGGGAGCTGTTTTTT. Encoded protein: CASRLAGENTGELFF.

J is TRBJ1-4 and V is TRBV29-1, with D unclear. Trimming stripped 6 bases from V and 0 bases from J, with 8 bases between. The CDR3 loop spans 13 amino acids. Per germline, CDR1 SQVTM and CDR2 ANQGSEA. CDR3 nucleotide sequence: TGCAGCGTGCAGGCTCCAACTAATGAAAAACTGTTTTTT. Translated: CSVQAPTNEKLFF.

V gene TRBV4-1 combines with J gene TRBJ1-1; TRBD1 matches at 8 bases. With 4 bases clipped from V and 4 bases from J, the junction kept 20 bases outside the gene matches. The CDR3 spans 19 residues. Germline V gene lookup returns CDR1 MGHRA and CDR2 YSYEKL. CDR3 bases: TGCGCCAGCAGCCGCGAAAGAGGCAGGGGGCTACTAGTGGGCACTGAAGCTTTCTTT. It codes for CASSRERGRGLLVGTEAFF.

This chain connects TRBV5-1 to TRBJ2-5; 11 bases line up with TRBD2. The CDR3 totals 16 residues. Trimming at V came to 3 bases and at J to 1 base, leaving 5 bases not matched to a gene. Germline V CDR1 and CDR2: SGHRS, YFSETQ. This CDR3 is CASSSSGGSVQETQYF. The CDR3 DNA sequence: TGCGCCAGCAGCTCTAGCGGGGGGTCAGTCCAAGAGACCCAGTACTTC.

The chain combines TRBV7-3 with TRBJ2-3; D ambiguous. CDR1 and CDR2 from the germline V gene are SGHTA and FQGTGA. This CDR3 has 14 residues. The V end was cut by 4 bases, the J end by 2 bases, with 10 bases between. The CDR3 DNA follows: TGTGCCAGCAGCTCCTCCGGCCCCACAGATACGCAGTATTTT. It codes for CASSSSGPTDTQYF.

The chain couples TRBV28 to TRBJ1-6; D gene ambiguous. This CDR3 spans 14 amino acids. V was pared by 3 bases and J by 7 bases, with 10 bases between. The germline CDR1 and CDR2 sequences are MDHEN and SYDVKM. This CDR3 reads CASSLERENSPLHF. CDR3 nucleotides: TGTGCCAGCAGTTTGGAAAGGGAGAATTCACCCCTCCACTTT.

The J gene is TRBJ2-1, the V gene TRBV28; a weak D match, TRBD1 (6 bases). The CDR3 totals 15 residues. Germline loops: CDR1 MDHEN, CDR2 SYDVKM. V was pared by 2 bases and J by 7 bases, with 15 bases between. The CDR3 DNA sequence: TGTGCCAGCAGTTTACTTGCCGGACAGTCAAATGAGCAGTTCTTC. This translates into CASSLLAGQSNEQFF.

The chain has TRBV5-1 and TRBJ2-4; D tentatively reads TRBD1 or TRBD2 (5 bases each). Trimming stripped 4 bases from V and 7 bases from J, with 15 bases between. This CDR3 is 14 amino acids long. CDR1 is SGHRS and CDR2 is YFSETQ in the germline V gene. Here the CDR3 reads CASSAGTASNIQYF. CDR3 sequence (DNA): TGCGCCAGCAGCGCAGGGACGGCTTCGAACATTCAGTACTTC.